This T cell receptor beta chain was retrieved from a study of cytomegalovirus exposure and HLA in healthy donors. V was clipped by 4 bases and J by 0 bases, with 6 bases between them. Germline V CDR1 and CDR2: SNHLY, FYNNEI. The CDR3 has 14 residues. Study-level points and caveats: It was reported that TCR beta sequences correctly inferred the HLA-A and HLA-B alleles for most subjects. What a later analysis showed was that several of the most significant clusters appeared linked to common viral pathogens.

13 Jbeta primers and 60 Vbeta primers were used for the PCR. This table comes from immunoSEQ multiplex PCR, and its TCRdb copy is limited to in-frame clones, with some not included. The sample contains 200,000 or so clones, around 85% of which appear only once. Notes on this clone: The antigen is unknown.

The rearrangement joins TRBV2 to TRBJ2-2; D not certain. The sample consisted of PBMCs. This TCR derives from a man aged 45-60 years in good health and CMV-seronegative. CDR3 DNA sequence: TGTGCCAGCAGTGGTCCCGCGAACACCGGGGAGCTGTTTTTT. It is translated as CASSGPANTGELFF.